This T cell receptor (beta chain) originates from a study of blood T cell repertoires in COVID-19. Produced via immunoSEQ multiplex PCR; TCRdb's table is partial and in-frame only. The profile covers about 160,000 clones, with about 83% appearing a single time and 10% taken by the ten largest. The ends lost 7 bases at V and 7 bases at J; junction bases unmatched: 9. The germline V gene encodes CDR1 MDHEN and CDR2 SYDVKM. There are 14 residues in the CDR3. Source material: peripheral blood. The receptor was derived from a woman between 65 and 79 years old with COVID-19, enrolled during active disease. This chain connects TRBV28 to TRBJ1-2, with 10 nucleotides matching TRBD1. The CDR3, as DNA: TGTGCCAGCACCCCTCCGGGACAGGGGTCTGGCTACACCTTC. Protein product: CASTPPGQGSGYTF.